This T cell receptor beta chain was found in a study of Ad26.COV2.S vaccination and SARS-CoV-2 variants. On the study more broadly: Ad26.COV2.S given intramuscularly, once or twice 56 days apart.

The data were produced by immunoSEQ multiplex PCR, yet TCRdb's version contains in-frame clones alone and is incomplete. The table includes under 600,000 clones, roughly nine tenths detected once. The CDR3 length is 15 residues. Trimming took 0 bases from V and 7 from J, leaving 12 bases between them. Per the germline V gene, CDR1 is SGHAT and CDR2 is FQNNGV. Treatment indicated: around 19 received Ad26.COV2.S at low or high dose, single or two shots; roughly 5 received placebo; per-sample allocation not given. On day 63 after the first injection, vaccine and placebo recipients gave samples. This sample comprised peripheral blood, obtained in a trial of Ad26.COV2.S vaccine versus placebo. The chain recombines TRBV11-2 with TRBJ1-4; no clear D gene. The TCR originated in a person aged 18-65 years who received the Ad26.COV2.S COVID-19 vaccine or a placebo. The CDR3 DNA is TGTGCCAGCAGCTTAGAGTGGGCCGGAGGTGAAAAACTGTTTTTT. It is translated as CASSLEWAGGEKLFF.